The 2 T cell receptor beta chains given below trace back to one sample, sequenced in a study of cytomegalovirus exposure and HLA in healthy donors. 13 Jbeta primers and 60 Vbeta primers were used for the PCR. Libraries were prepared by immunoSEQ multiplex PCR; TCRdb keeps only in-frame clonotypes and omits some of them. The table shows 130,000 or so clones, with 78% occurring only once. The sequencing input was PBMCs. The receptors come from a female donor in good health and CMV-seronegative.

The chain couples TRBV28 to TRBJ1-1; D is ambiguous. Trimming shortened V by 1 base and J by 3 bases, and 6 bases separated the two germline ends. The CDR3 has 13 amino acids. Germline CDR1 MDHEN, CDR2 SYDVKM. The CDR3 nucleotides read TGTGCCAGCAGTTTATTACAACACACTGAAGCTTTCTTT. It translates to CASSLLQHTEAFF.

This sequence joins TRBV4-3 and TRBJ2-2; tentatively, D is TRBD2 (6 bases). This CDR3 has 13 residues. V dropped 1 base and J dropped 6 bases, with 6 bases sitting between them. CDR1 is LGHNA and CDR2 is YSLEER in the germline V gene. This CDR3 is CASSQGRAGELFF. The CDR3 bases are TGCGCCAGCAGCCAAGGGAGGGCCGGGGAGCTGTTTTTT.